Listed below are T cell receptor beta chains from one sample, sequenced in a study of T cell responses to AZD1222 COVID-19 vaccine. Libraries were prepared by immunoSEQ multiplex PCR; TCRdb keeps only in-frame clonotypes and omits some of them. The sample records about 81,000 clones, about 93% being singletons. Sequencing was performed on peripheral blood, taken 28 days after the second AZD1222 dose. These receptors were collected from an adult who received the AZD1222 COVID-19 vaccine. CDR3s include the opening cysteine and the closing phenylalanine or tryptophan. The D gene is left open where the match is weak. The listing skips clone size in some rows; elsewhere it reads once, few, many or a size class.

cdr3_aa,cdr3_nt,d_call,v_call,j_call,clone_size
CASSEVNRDLANTGELFF,TGTGCCAGTTCGGAGGTTAATCGGGACTTGGCGAACACCGGGGAGCTGTTTTTT,NA,TRBV9,TRBJ2-2,NA
CASSLGGRNPPLHF,TGTGCCAGCAGCTTAGGGGGGAGGAATCCACCCCTCCACTTT,NA,TRBV7-2,TRBJ1-6,NA
CASGGTATEAFF,TGTGCCAGCGGCGGGACAGCCACTGAAGCTTTCTTT,TRBD1,TRBV25-1,TRBJ1-1,NA
CASSVAQTGPRGETQYF,TGTGCCAGCAGCGTAGCCCAGACAGGCCCCCGCGGGGAGACCCAGTACTTC,NA,TRBV9,TRBJ2-5,NA
CASSPPGENTEAFF,TGTGCCAGCTCACCACCGGGCGAGAACACTGAAGCTTTCTTT,NA,TRBV18,TRBJ1-1,NA
CASSLTGDGYTF,TGTGCCAGCAGTCTCACAGGGGATGGCTACACCTTC,TRBD1,TRBV6-5,TRBJ1-2,NA
CASSFMGQGASTEAFF,TGCGCCAGCAGCTTCATGGGCCAGGGGGCGAGCACTGAAGCTTTCTTT,TRBD1,TRBV5-1,TRBJ1-1,NA
CASSLGDPNTNYGYTF,TGTGCCAGCAGCTTAGGGGACCCTAATACTAACTATGGCTACACCTTC,NA,TRBV7-9,TRBJ1-2,NA
CASSSDRRNQPQHF,TGTGCCAGCAGTTCGGACAGACGGAATCAGCCCCAGCATTTT,NA,TRBV28,TRBJ1-5,NA
CASSLLAGGATGNTGELFF,TGTGCCAGCAGCTTACTAGCGGGAGGGGCGACGGGCAACACCGGGGAGCTGTTTTTT,TRBD2,TRBV7-3,TRBJ2-2,NA
CASSRRGRNRYEQYF,TGTGCCAGCAGTCGCCGGGGACGGAATAGGTACGAGCAGTACTTC,NA,TRBV6-5,TRBJ2-7,many
CASSHRGAYEQYF,TGTGCCAGCAGCCATCGGGGGGCCTACGAGCAGTACTTC,TRBD2,TRBV14,TRBJ2-7,medium-sized
CASSVGDSNQPQHF,TGTGCCAGCAGCGTGGGGGATAGCAATCAGCCCCAGCATTTT,NA,TRBV9,TRBJ1-5,NA
CASSGVAGDYEQFF,TGTGCCAGCAGCGGGGTAGCGGGGGACTATGAGCAGTTCTTC,TRBD2,TRBV11-3,TRBJ2-1,NA
CASSETRGNTIYF,TGCGCCAGCAGTGAGACGAGGGGAAACACCATATATTTT,NA,TRBV10-2,TRBJ1-3,NA
CASTPTGEHGYTF,TGTGCCAGCACCCCGACAGGGGAACATGGCTACACCTTC,TRBD1,TRBV6-5,TRBJ1-2,NA
CASSGTGFNYGYTF,TGTGCCAGCAGTGGGACAGGATTTAACTATGGCTACACCTTC,TRBD1,TRBV2,TRBJ1-2,NA
CASSVGGGVEQYF,TGTGCCAGCAGCGTGGGGGGAGGGGTCGAGCAGTACTTC,TRBD2,TRBV9,TRBJ2-7,NA
CASSWSRTSSGNTIYF,TGTGCCAGCAGCTGGAGTCGAACGTCCTCTGGAAACACCATATATTTT,NA,TRBV11-1,TRBJ1-3,NA
CASGLVLANANEQYF,TGTGCTAGTGGTTTGGTACTGGCCAACGCCAACGAGCAGTACTTC,NA,TRBV12-5,TRBJ2-7,NA
CASSDPKSGYEQYF,TGTGCCAGCAGCGACCCCAAGAGCGGCTACGAGCAGTACTTC,NA,TRBV6-6,TRBJ2-7,NA
CAISFRDRSHEQYF,TGTGCCATCAGTTTCCGGGACAGGTCCCACGAGCAGTACTTC,TRBD1,TRBV10-3,TRBJ2-7,once
CASSEGGQGTETQYF,TGCGCCAGCAGTGAGGGGGGACAGGGGACAGAGACCCAGTACTTC,TRBD1,TRBV10-1,TRBJ2-5,once
CARLNPGLRAYNEQFF,TGTGCCAGACTAAACCCGGGACTCCGGGCTTACAATGAGCAGTTCTTC,NA,TRBV2,TRBJ2-1,NA
CASSPPTGGSYEQYF,TGTGCCAGCAGTCCCCCCACGGGGGGCAGCTACGAGCAGTACTTC,NA,TRBV6-5,TRBJ2-7,once
CASSLQGATEAFF,TGCGCCAGCAGCTTACAGGGGGCCACTGAAGCTTTCTTT,TRBD1,TRBV5-1,TRBJ1-1,NA